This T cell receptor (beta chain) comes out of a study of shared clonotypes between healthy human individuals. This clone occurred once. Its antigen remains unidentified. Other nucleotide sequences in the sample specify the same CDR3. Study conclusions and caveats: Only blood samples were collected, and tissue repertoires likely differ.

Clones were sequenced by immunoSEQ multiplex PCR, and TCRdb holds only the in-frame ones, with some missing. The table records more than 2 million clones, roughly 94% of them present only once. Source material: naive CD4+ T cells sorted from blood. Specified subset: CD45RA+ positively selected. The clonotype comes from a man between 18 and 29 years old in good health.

Here the CDR3 DNA reads TGTGCCAGCAGCGTAGAGGGGGGTACTGAAGCTTTCTTT. As protein: CASSVEGGTEAFF. The rearrangement joins TRBV9 to TRBJ1-1; the D gene is possibly TRBD1 (6 bases). This CDR3 is 13 amino acids long. V lost 0 bases and J 5 bases, leaving 8 bases between the germline ends. Germline V gene sequence: CDR1 SGDLS, CDR2 YYNGEE. The whole variable domain, remainder taken from reference TRBV9 and TRBJ1-1, is DSGVTQTPKHLITATGQRVTLRCSPRSGDLSVYWYQQSLDQGLQFLIQYYNGEERAKGNILERFSAQQFPDLHSELNLSSLELGDSALYFCASSVEGGTEAFFGQGTRLTVV.